This is a list of T cell receptor beta chains from one sample in a study of T-cell memory formation after mild COVID-19. One entry per CDR3 protein, called by TCRdb with MiXCR from the 5' RACE reads. The table records roughly 150,000 distinct CDR3 sequences, roughly 14% of them present only once. Sequenced material: PBMCs or a T cell subset sorted from them (not recorded which). Receptor source: an adult woman who had mild COVID-19 (a few samples of this study predate the infection). Cell type and time point are not known. Both conserved end residues are part of each CDR3. A D gene is named only where the DNA matches it firmly. The size of a clone is reported for some rows only, either as once, few or many, or as a class for expanded clones.

j_call | d_call | clone_size | v_call | cdr3_nt | cdr3_aa
TRBJ1-4 | NA | few | TRBV4-1 | TGCGCCAGCAGCCAAGATCCTCCCAGGGTCTCCGAAAAACTGTTTTTT | CASSQDPPRVSEKLFF
TRBJ2-6 | TRBD2 | few | TRBV11-2 | TGTGCCAGCAGCTCCTGGCGGGAGGGGGCCAACGTCCTGACTTTC | CASSSWREGANVLTF
TRBJ2-7 | NA | few | TRBV28 | TGTGCCACGACAACTCCGAGCTCCTACGAGCAGTACTTC | CATTTPSSYEQYF
TRBJ2-3 | TRBD2 | NA | TRBV27 | TGTGCCACTCGAGTAGGCGGGAGTGAAGCAGATACGCAGTATTTT | CATRVGGSEADTQYF
TRBJ2-7 | TRBD2 | many | TRBV6-2/TRBV6-3 | TGTGCCAGCAGACCTACTAGCGGATCAGCCTACGAGCAGTACTTC | CASRPTSGSAYEQYF
TRBJ2-1 | NA | NA | TRBV5-4 | TGTGCCAGCAGCTTAGGGTCGGTTGGGGATGAGAAGTTCTTC | CASSLGSVGDEKFF
TRBJ2-3 | NA | many | TRBV7-2 | TGTGCCAGCAGCACCTTTAGCGAAGAGACGCAGTATTTT | CASSTFSEETQYF
TRBJ2-5 | NA | many | TRBV7-9 | TGTGCCAGCAACCCCTACACGGACCCTAAAGAGACCCAGTACTTC | CASNPYTDPKETQYF
TRBJ2-5 | NA | few | TRBV7-8 | TGTGCCAGCAGCTTAGTGGCCACCCTGGTCGGGGAGACCCAGTACTTC | CASSLVATLVGETQYF
TRBJ2-4 | NA | few | TRBV7-9 | TGTGCCAGCGGAGGAAGGACCAAAAACATTCAGTACTTC | CASGGRTKNIQYF
TRBJ2-7 | NA | few | TRBV7-2 | TGTGCCAGCAGCTTCCGGGACTTTACCTACGAGCAGTACTTC | CASSFRDFTYEQYF
TRBJ2-4 | TRBD2 | few | TRBV18 | TGTGCCAGCTCACCACCGTCAGGGCCGGGGGGCATTCAGTACTTC | CASSPPSGPGGIQYF
TRBJ2-7 | NA | NA | TRBV18 | TGTGCCAGTGCGAGGGCCTCCTACGAGCAGTACTTC | CASARASYEQYF
TRBJ2-2 | NA | few | TRBV7-8 | TGTGCCAGCAGCTCACGTGGTCCAACCGGGGAGCTGTTTTTT | CASSSRGPTGELFF
TRBJ2-7 | NA | few | TRBV2 | TGTGCCAGCTTATCGCCAGGGGAGGCGATCGAGCAGTACTTC | CASLSPGEAIEQYF
TRBJ1-2 | TRBD1 | NA | TRBV5-1 | TGCGCCAGCAGCTTAAACAGGGGAGATGGCTACACCTTC | CASSLNRGDGYTF
TRBJ2-7 | TRBD2 | NA | TRBV12-3/TRBV12-4 | TGTGCCAGCAGTTTACAGCGGGAGGGCTACGAGCAGTACTTC | CASSLQREGYEQYF
TRBJ2-5 | TRBD1 | once | TRBV19 | TGTGCCAGCCGGGACAGGGTTTTGGAGACCCAGTACTTC | CASRDRVLETQYF
TRBJ2-1 | NA | NA | TRBV7-9 | TGTGCCAGCAGCTCGACTAGGGGGGGCAGTGAGCAGTTCTTC | CASSSTRGGSEQFF
TRBJ2-7 | TRBD2 | few | TRBV12-3/TRBV12-4 | TGTGCCAGCAGTTTACAGGGAGGGAAGGGCGAGCAGTACTTC | CASSLQGGKGEQYF
TRBJ2-7 | NA | many | TRBV21-1 | TGTGCCAGCTGCCGGGCCGCCTACGAGCAGTACTTC | CASCRAAYEQYF
TRBJ2-6 | NA | NA | TRBV6-5 | TGTGCCAGCAGTTACTCGCGAGGGTCTGGGGCCAACGTCCTGACTTTC | CASSYSRGSGANVLTF
TRBJ2-7 | NA | NA | TRBV2 | TGTGCCAGCAGAGGGTCGGCCAGACCCTGGGAGCAGTACTTC | CASRGSARPWEQYF
TRBJ2-1 | NA | NA | TRBV29-1 | TGCAGCGTCCTCGCTACAGGGGGGGACTCCTACAATGAGCAGTTCTTC | CSVLATGGDSYNEQFF
TRBJ1-2 | NA | NA | TRBV24-1 | TGTGCCACCAGTGACCCGCAGAAGAGCTATGGCTACACCTTC | CATSDPQKSYGYTF
TRBJ2-7 | NA | NA | TRBV12-3/TRBV12-4 | TGTGCCAGCACTGACAGCGTGAGCTCCTACGAGCAGTACTTC | CASTDSVSSYEQYF
TRBJ2-2 | NA | NA | TRBV5-6 | TGTGCCAGCAGCTTTGCCCAGCCCACCGGGGAGCTGTTTTTT | CASSFAQPTGELFF
TRBJ2-4 | NA | few | TRBV21-1 | TGTGCCAGCAGCAAAAGAAGCAGGACAGACCTAGCCAAAAACATTCAGTACTTC | CASSKRSRTDLAKNIQYF
TRBJ2-2 | TRBD1 | NA | TRBV24-1 | TGTGCCACCAGTGACCCGGACAGGGAGGCCGGGGAGCTGTTTTTT | CATSDPDREAGELFF
TRBJ1-1 | NA | few | TRBV12-3/TRBV12-4 | TGTGCCAGCAGTTTAGGGTCCCCGGGGGCTGAAGCTTTCTTT | CASSLGSPGAEAFF
TRBJ2-3 | NA | NA | TRBV6-5 | TGTGCCAGCAGCCCCCAGGGGAAACTAACAGATACGCAGTATTTT | CASSPQGKLTDTQYF
TRBJ2-4 | NA | few | TRBV5-1 | TGCGCCAGCACACCGGGGCAGGGGGCCAAAAACATTCAGTACTTC | CASTPGQGAKNIQYF
TRBJ1-2 | NA | few | TRBV11-2 | TGTGCCAGCAGCTTCCGACAGGTCCTCAATGGCTACACCTTC | CASSFRQVLNGYTF
TRBJ2-3 | TRBD2 | few | TRBV7-6 | TGTGCCAGCAAGCGGGTAGCGGGCGGGCACACAGATACGCAGTATTTT | CASKRVAGGHTDTQYF
TRBJ1-2 | NA | NA | TRBV28 | TGTGCCAGCAGTTCCCCCCTCAGGGTGGGAACCTATGGCTACACCTTC | CASSSPLRVGTYGYTF
TRBJ1-1 | NA | NA | TRBV5-5 | TGTGCCAGCAGCTTGTGGGGCCTCAACGTTGAAGCTTTCTTT | CASSLWGLNVEAFF
TRBJ2-1 | TRBD2 | NA | TRBV24-1 | TGTGCCACCAGCCCCTCCCTAGCGGGCTACAATGAGCAGTTCTTC | CATSPSLAGYNEQFF
TRBJ2-1 | TRBD2 | NA | TRBV5-1 | TGCGCCAGCCTACTAGCGGAAGGCGGGAATGAGCAGTTCTTC | CASLLAEGGNEQFF
TRBJ2-7 | NA | NA | TRBV7-9 | TGTGCCAGCAGCTCCGCCCGCGCGCCCTACGAGCAGTACTTC | CASSSARAPYEQYF
TRBJ2-1 | TRBD2 | NA | TRBV7-2 | TGTGCCAGCAGCTCACCGACCGGACTAGCGGGAGTCCGATCCTCCTACAATGAGCAGTTCTTC | CASSSPTGLAGVRSSYNEQFF
TRBJ1-5 | NA | many | TRBV28 | TGTGCCAGCACCTTAGGATTGCAGGGGAGTCAGCCCCAGCATTTT | CASTLGLQGSQPQHF